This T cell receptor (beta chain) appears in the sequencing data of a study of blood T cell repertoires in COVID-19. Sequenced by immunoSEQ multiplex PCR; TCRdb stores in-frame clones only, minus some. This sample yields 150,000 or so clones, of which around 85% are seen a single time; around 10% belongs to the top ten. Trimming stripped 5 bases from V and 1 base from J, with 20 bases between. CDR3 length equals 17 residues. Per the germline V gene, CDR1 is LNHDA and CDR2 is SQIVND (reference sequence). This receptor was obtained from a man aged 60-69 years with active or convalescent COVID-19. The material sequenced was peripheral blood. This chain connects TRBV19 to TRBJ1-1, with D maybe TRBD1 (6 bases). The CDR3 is CASSHWGPSQSNTEAFF. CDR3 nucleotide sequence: TGTGCCAGTAGTCATTGGGGGCCGAGCCAATCGAACACTGAAGCTTTCTTT.